This T cell receptor beta chain comes out of a study of shared clonotypes between healthy human individuals. Positive CCR7 selection of CD45RO-negative cells yielded the naive CD8 cells, and terminally differentiated effector memory CD45RA+ cells were excluded. Measured with immunoSEQ multiplex PCR; TCRdb has only the in-frame clones, and not every one. Altogether about 1,900,000 clones are present, approximately 94% being singletons, with the ten largest covering 1% to 1.5%. CDR1 and CDR2 (germline): MRHNA, SNTAGT. The CDR3 has 18 residues. V dropped 9 bases and J dropped 6; count of bases not matched to a gene: 20.

Sequencing was done on a sample of naive CD8+ T cells sorted from blood. The rearrangement uses TRBV6-4 and TRBJ2-1; 10 nucleotides agree with TRBD2. This TCR derives from a man aged 18 to 29 in good health. The CDR3, as DNA: TGTGCCAGGCCGGGATCCGATCCGGGACTAGCGTGGGTCAATGAGCAGTTCTTC. Its translation is CARPGSDPGLAWVNEQFF.